What follows are 9 T cell receptor beta chains derived from one specimen sequenced in a study of beta chain features in type 1 diabetes. Investigators reverse transcribed all isolated RNA, so they sequenced expressed TCRB transcripts. The table came from immunoSEQ multiplex PCR; TCRdb's copy has only in-frame clones and leaves some out. The data contain more than 300,000 clones, over 10% of them seen just once; the ten biggest clones take up 0.017%. The sequenced sample consisted of naive CD4+ T cells from blood. The receptor set was obtained from a man aged 18-30 years in good health.

The rearrangement uses TRBV7-2 and TRBJ1-1; possibly TRBD1 for D (6 bases). This CDR3 is built from 13 residues. The V gene's germline CDR1 is SGHTA and CDR2 FQGNSA. The V end lost 3 bases, the J end lost 6 bases, and 11 bases lay between the germline ends. The CDR3 coding sequence is TGTGCCAGCAGCTTTCGGGGGGCCGCTGAAGCTTTCTTT. Translated, it gives CASSFRGAAEAFF.

The genes are TRBV28 and TRBJ2-1, with D uncertain. Trimming pared 5 bases from V and 5 bases from J, leaving 7 bases between. This CDR3 contains 12 residues. Germline CDR1 is MDHEN and CDR2 is SYDVKM. This CDR3 reads CASSLKNNEQFF. The CDR3 DNA reads TGTGCCAGCAGTCTAAAAAACAATGAGCAGTTCTTC.

V is TRBV7-2 and J is TRBJ1-3, with a weak D call TRBD1 (5 bases). V shed 1 base and J shed 8 bases, with 15 bases lying between them. Per germline, CDR1 SGHTA and CDR2 FQGNSA. The CDR3 spans 15 residues. The CDR3 DNA follows: TGTGCCAGCAGCTTAGAGGGAGGGGCCGGCGACACCATATATTTT. It encodes CASSLEGGAGDTIYF. Using reference TRBV7-2 and TRBJ1-3 for the parts outside the CDR3, the full variable domain is GAGVSQSPSNKVTEKGKDVELRCDPISGHTALYWYRQSLGQGLEFLIYFQGNSAPDKSGLPSDRFSAERTGGSVSTLTIQRTQQEDSAVYLCASSLEGGAGDTIYFGEGSWLTVV.

The rearrangement joins TRBV6-5 to TRBJ2-3; 7 bases are shared with TRBD2. Germline values: CDR1 MNHEY, CDR2 SVGAGI. Trimming took 6 bases from V and 10 from J; bases not matched to a gene: 13. The CDR3 contains 14 residues. Here the CDR3 DNA reads TGTGCCAGCAGAACCACTAGCGCCCGCCAGTCGCAGTATTTT. Its translation is CASRTTSARQSQYF.

This clone was seen a few times. The CDR3 loop is CAWSEGGTNYGYTF. CDR3 in DNA: TGTGCCTGGAGCGAAGGGGGTACTAACTATGGCTACACCTTC. V is TRBV30 and J is TRBJ1-2; D may be TRBD1 (6 bases). From germline, CDR1 is GTSNPN and CDR2 SVGIG (reference sequence). The germline V and J ends were trimmed by 3 bases and 0 bases, with 11 bases remaining between them. CDR3 size: 14 residues.

A remark on this clone: Different DNA sequences within this sample yield the same CDR3. The chain carries TRBV7-2 and TRBJ2-7; no reliable D call. CDR1 is SGHTA, CDR2 FQGNSA, per germline. CDR3 length equals 11 residues. V dropped 5 bases and J dropped 2 bases, with 4 bases sitting between them. The CDR3 DNA sequence: TGTGCCAGCAGCCTTACCTACGAGCAGTACTTC. This gives the protein CASSLTYEQYF.

The genes are TRBV19 and TRBJ2-3, with 7 positions matching TRBD1. The CDR3 totals 14 residues. CDR1 and CDR2 from the germline V gene are LNHDA and SQIVND (reference sequence). V lost 6 bases and J lost 4; bases outside the gene matches: 7. The chain's CDR3 is CASRDPDRADTQYF. CDR3 coding DNA: TGTGCCAGTAGGGACCCCGACAGGGCAGATACGCAGTATTTT. Using reference TRBV19 and TRBJ2-3 for the parts outside the CDR3, the full variable domain is DGGITQSPKYLFRKEGQNVTLSCEQNLNHDAMYWYRQDPGQGLRLIYYSQIVNDFQKGDIAEGYSVSREKKESFPLTVTSAQKNPTAFYLCASRDPDRADTQYFGPGTRLTVL.

This sequence joins TRBV7-9 and TRBJ1-1; D is perhaps TRBD1 (6 bases). CDR3 length: 14 residues. Trimming removed 5 bases from V and 1 base from J, with 11 bases in between. CDR1 is SEHNR and CDR2 is FQNEAQ in the germline V gene (reference sequence). The CDR3 nucleotides read TGTGCCAGCAGCATGAACAGGGCGAACACTGAAGCTTTCTTT. Protein sequence: CASSMNRANTEAFF.

This chain joins TRBV15 and TRBJ2-5; 15 bases agree with TRBD2. CDR3 length: 18 residues. The V segment lost 0 bases and the J segment 4 bases; nucleotides outside the gene matches: 6. CDR1 and CDR2 from the germline V gene are LNHNV and YYDKDF (reference sequence). In DNA, the CDR3 is TGTGCCACCAGCAGAGATCTGAGGACTAGCGGGAGGGGAGAGACCCAGTACTTC. This encodes CATSRDLRTSGRGETQYF.